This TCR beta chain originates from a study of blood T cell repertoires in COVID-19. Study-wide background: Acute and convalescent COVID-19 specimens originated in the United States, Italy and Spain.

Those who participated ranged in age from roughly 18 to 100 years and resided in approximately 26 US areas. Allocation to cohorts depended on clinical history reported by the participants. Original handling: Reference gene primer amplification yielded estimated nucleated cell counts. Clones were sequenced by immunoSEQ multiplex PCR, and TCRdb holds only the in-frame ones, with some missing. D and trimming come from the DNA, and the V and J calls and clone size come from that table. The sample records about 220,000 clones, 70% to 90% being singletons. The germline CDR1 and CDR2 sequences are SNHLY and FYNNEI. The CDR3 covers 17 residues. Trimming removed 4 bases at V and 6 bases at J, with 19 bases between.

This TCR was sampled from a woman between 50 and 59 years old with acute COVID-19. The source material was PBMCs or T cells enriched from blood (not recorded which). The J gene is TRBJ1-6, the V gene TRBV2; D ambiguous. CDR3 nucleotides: TGTGCCAGCAGTGTCTATAACCTTATTATTTTTAATTCACCCCTCCACTTT. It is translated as CASSVYNLIIFNSPLHF.